One and the same sample provided the 9 T cell receptor beta chains below, sequenced in a study of T cell responses to AZD1222 COVID-19 vaccine. Clones were sequenced by immunoSEQ multiplex PCR, and TCRdb holds only the in-frame ones, with some missing. Of some 61,000 clones in the sample, more than 85% are singletons; the top ten hold approximately 15%. The specimen was peripheral blood, collected on day 0 of AZD1222 vaccination. These receptor sequences come from an adult in good health.

The V and J genes are TRBV18 and TRBJ2-5; 8 nucleotides align to TRBD1. The CDR3 is 19 amino acids. Trimming took 2 bases from V and 2 from J; bases not matched to a gene: 16. Germline-derived CDR1 and CDR2 are KGHSH and LQKENI. The CDR3 DNA sequence: TGTGCCAGCTCACCAACCGGGACAGGTTGGGAATGGGGTCAAGAGACCCAGTACTTC. It specifies CASSPTGTGWEWGQETQYF.

This clone has only a few counts. J is TRBJ1-2 and V is TRBV13, with D possibly matching TRBD1 (5 bases). V shed 2 bases and J shed 7 bases, with 8 bases lying between them. The CDR3 is 12 residues long. Germline V gives CDR1 PRHDT, CDR2 FYEKMQ (reference sequence). CDR3 sequence: CASSLSGGGYTF. As DNA, the CDR3 is TGTGCCAGCAGCTTAAGTGGGGGTGGCTACACCTTC.

J is TRBJ1-1 and V is TRBV12-3 or TRBV12-4; D is ambiguous. The CDR3 is 12 amino acids. The V gene lost 8 bases and the J gene lost 11 bases, with 18 bases spanning the gap. CDR3 bases: TGTGCCAGCGGAACGGAACGGCGTGGGGCTTTCTTT. Encoded protein: CASGTERRGAFF.

This clone is a singleton in its sample. The chain joins TRBV27 to TRBJ2-7, with TRBD1 identical over 10 bases. The V and J ends lost 8 bases and 5 bases, in that order; junction bases with no gene match: 6. This CDR3 contains 13 residues. Looked up from germline, CDR1 is MNHEY and CDR2 is SMNVEV (reference sequence). Here the CDR3 DNA reads TGTGCCAGCGGTCGGGACAGGGGTAACGAGCAGTACTTC. Its protein is CASGRDRGNEQYF.

This clone was picked up many times. The V and J genes are TRBV11-3 and TRBJ2-7; 9 nucleotides agree with TRBD1. Trimming removed 2 bases from V and 4 bases from J; junction bases left unmatched: 12. The CDR3 length is 17 residues. Looked up from germline, CDR1 is SGHNT and CDR2 is YENEEA. This chain's CDR3 is CASSLTMRGQGRYEQYF. In nucleotides, the CDR3 is TGTGCCAGCAGCTTAACTATGAGGGGACAGGGTCGGTACGAGCAGTACTTC.

This clone was observed once. V gene TRBV15 combines with J gene TRBJ2-2; D unclear. The germline gives CDR1 LNHNV, CDR2 YYDKDF (reference sequence). This CDR3 is 17 amino acids long. V shed 1 base and J shed 6 bases, with 18 bases lying between them. DNA of the CDR3: TGTGCCACCAGCAGAGCCGCACTACCCTACTATGCCGGGGAGCTGTTTTTT. The encoded protein is CATSRAALPYYAGELFF.

The chain carries TRBV6-5 and TRBJ2-5; TRBD2 aligns across 7 bases. V was clipped by 7 bases and J by 13 bases; unmatched bases: 12. Germline CDR1 and CDR2: MNHEY and SVGAGI. CDR3 length equals 12 residues. The CDR3 DNA is TGTGCCAGCACCTCACCGGGGGGTCGCGGGTACTTC. It translates to CASTSPGGRGYF.

This clone was picked up a small number of times. V gene TRBV5-4 combines with J gene TRBJ2-2, with 7 bases that match TRBD2. CDR1 and CDR2 (germline): SGHNT, YYREEE (reference sequence). This CDR3 is 16 amino acids long. The V gene end was trimmed by 0 bases and the J gene end by 4 bases; junction bases not matched to a gene: 6. The CDR3 sequence: CASSLAWGGSTGELFF. The CDR3 region has the DNA TGTGCCAGCAGCTTGGCCTGGGGGGGTTCCACCGGGGAGCTGTTTTTT.

The V gene is TRBV28, the J gene TRBJ2-3; 8 positions agree with TRBD2. CDR3 size: 12 residues. CDR1 is MDHEN, CDR2 SYDVKM, per germline. The V gene end was trimmed by 5 bases and the J gene end by 5 bases; junction bases not matched to a gene: 0. This CDR3 is CASSLAGDTQYF. In DNA form, the CDR3 reads TGTGCCAGCAGTCTAGCGGGAGATACGCAGTATTTT.